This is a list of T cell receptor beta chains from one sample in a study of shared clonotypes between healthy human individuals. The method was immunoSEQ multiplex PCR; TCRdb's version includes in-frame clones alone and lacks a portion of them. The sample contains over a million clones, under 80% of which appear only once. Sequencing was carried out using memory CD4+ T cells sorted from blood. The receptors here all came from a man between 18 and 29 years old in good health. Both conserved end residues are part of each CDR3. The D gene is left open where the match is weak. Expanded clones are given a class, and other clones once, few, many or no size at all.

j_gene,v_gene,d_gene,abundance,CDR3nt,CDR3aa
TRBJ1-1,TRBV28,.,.,TGTGCCAGCAGTTTGGCAGGGGCCGGTGACACTGAAGCTTTCTTT,CASSLAGAGDTEAFF
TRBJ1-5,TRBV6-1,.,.,TGTGCCAGCAGTACTACGGGGGCCGGTCAGCCCCAGCATTTT,CASSTTGAGQPQHF
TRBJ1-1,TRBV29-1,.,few,TGCAGCGTCGAGGACAGGAACACTGAAGCTTTCTTT,CSVEDRNTEAFF
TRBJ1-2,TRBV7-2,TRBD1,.,TGTGCCAGCAGCTTGGGACAGACCTATGGCTACACCTTC,CASSLGQTYGYTF
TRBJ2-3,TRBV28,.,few,TGTGCCAGCAGTTTGCCCCCGGACCTCACAGATACGCAGTATTTT,CASSLPPDLTDTQYF
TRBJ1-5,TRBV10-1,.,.,TGCGCCAGCAGTGGGGGGGGAACGCAGCCCCAGCATTTT,CASSGGGTQPQHF
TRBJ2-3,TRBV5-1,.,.,TGCGCCAGCAGCTTGTCTAGCACAGATACGCAGTATTTT,CASSLSSTDTQYF
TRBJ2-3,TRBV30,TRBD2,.,TGTGCGAGATCCCCCGCTAGCGGGATCACAGATACGCAGTATTTT,CARSPASGITDTQYF
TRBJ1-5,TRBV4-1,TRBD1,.,TGCGCCAGCAGCCAAGATCAGGGGGCCGGCAATCAGCCCCAGCATTTT,CASSQDQGAGNQPQHF
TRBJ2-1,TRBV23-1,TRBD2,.,TGCGCCAGCCTATCGGGGGCTAGCGGGCGAAGCTCCTACAATGAGCAGTTCTTC,CASLSGASGRSSYNEQFF
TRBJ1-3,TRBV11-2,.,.,TGTGCCAGCAGCTTCAGGACACCCTCTGGAAACACCATATATTTT,CASSFRTPSGNTIYF
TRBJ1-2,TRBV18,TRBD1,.,TGTGCCAGCTCATCTCCGGGACAGGGGCTCTATGGCTACACCTTC,CASSSPGQGLYGYTF
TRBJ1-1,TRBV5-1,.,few,TGCGCCAGCAGCTCCACAGGGTACACTGAAGCTTTCTTT,CASSSTGYTEAFF
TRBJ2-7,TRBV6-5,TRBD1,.,TGTGCCAGCAGTTCGGACAGGGGGTCCTACGAGCAGTACTTC,CASSSDRGSYEQYF
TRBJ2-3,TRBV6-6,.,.,TGTGCCAGCAGTTACGATCAACCTCGCACAGATACGCAGTATTTT,CASSYDQPRTDTQYF
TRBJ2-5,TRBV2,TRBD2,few,TGTGCCAGCAGGGAGGGGCTAGCGGGATTGCAAGAGACCCAGTACTTC,CASREGLAGLQETQYF
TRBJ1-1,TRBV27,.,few,TGTGCCAGCAGTTTTGGTGGGTCCAGGTTCGAAGCTTTCTTT,CASSFGGSRFEAFF
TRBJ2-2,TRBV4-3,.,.,TGCGCCAGCAGCGCGGGGCTGAACACCGGGGAGCTGTTTTTT,CASSAGLNTGELFF
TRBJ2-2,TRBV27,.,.,TGTGCCAGCAGATCCCCGAACACCGGGGAGCTGTTTTTT,CASRSPNTGELFF
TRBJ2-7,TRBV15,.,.,TGTGCCACCAGCAGAGATCGAGGGTACGAGCAGTACTTC,CATSRDRGYEQYF
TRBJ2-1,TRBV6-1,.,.,TGTGCCAGCAGTGCCTCAGGGTCTATTTACAATGAGCAGTTCTTC,CASSASGSIYNEQFF
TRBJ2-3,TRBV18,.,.,TGTGCCAGCTCTTCTCCCCTTAGGGGGGCGATCACAGATACGCAGTATTTT,CASSSPLRGAITDTQYF
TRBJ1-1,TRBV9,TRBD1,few,TGTGCCAGCAGCCCGACAGGGGGGAACACTGAAGCTTTCTTT,CASSPTGGNTEAFF
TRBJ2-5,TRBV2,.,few,TGTGCCAGCAGTGAAGCGGGGTGGCAATTCCAAGAGACCCAGTACTTC,CASSEAGWQFQETQYF
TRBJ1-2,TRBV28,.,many,TGTGCCAGCAGTATAACGGGAGGTGGCTACACCTTC,CASSITGGGYTF
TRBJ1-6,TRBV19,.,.,TGTGCCAGTCTTGGGGTAGGCTATAATTCACCCCTCCACTTT,CASLGVGYNSPLHF
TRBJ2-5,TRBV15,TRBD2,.,TGTGCCACCAGCAGCGGACTAGCGGGGGGGTCGGAGACCCAGTACTTC,CATSSGLAGGSETQYF
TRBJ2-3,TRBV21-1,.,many,TGTGCCAGCAGCAAAGTCGATAGCGGGGGCCCAGATACGCAGTATTTT,CASSKVDSGGPDTQYF
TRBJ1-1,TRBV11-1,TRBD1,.,TGTGCCAGCAGCGGAGACAGGGGGAACACTGAAGCTTTCTTT,CASSGDRGNTEAFF
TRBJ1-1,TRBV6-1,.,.,TGTGCCAGCAGTGATATCCGACTGGGAAGGACTGAAGCTTTCTTT,CASSDIRLGRTEAFF
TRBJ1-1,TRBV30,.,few,TGTGCCTGGAACTCCCTGAACACTGAAGCTTTCTTT,CAWNSLNTEAFF
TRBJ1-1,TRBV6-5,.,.,TGTGCCAGCAGTTACCGGGACACTTCTGAAGCTTTCTTT,CASSYRDTSEAFF
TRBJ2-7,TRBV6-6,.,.,TGTGCCAGCAGTTACTCATCGGGGGCTGCCTACGAGCAGTACTTC,CASSYSSGAAYEQYF
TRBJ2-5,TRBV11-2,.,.,TGTGCCAGCAGCTCCCAGGGACTTCAAGAGACCCAGTACTTC,CASSSQGLQETQYF
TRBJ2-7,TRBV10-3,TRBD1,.,TGTGCCATCAGTGTTTCCGGGACAGGGATCTACGAGCAGTACTTC,CAISVSGTGIYEQYF
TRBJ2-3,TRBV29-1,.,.,TGCAGGGTCCGGGGTGAGGGAGATACGCAGTATTTT,CRVRGEGDTQYF
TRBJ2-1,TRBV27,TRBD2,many,TGTGCCAGCAGTTCCATAGGGTTTACTAGCGTTCCCCCCTATGAGCAGTTCTTC,CASSSIGFTSVPPYEQFF
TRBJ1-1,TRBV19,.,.,TGTGCCAGTAGTATACAGGGGCGTAACACTGAAGCTTTCTTT,CASSIQGRNTEAFF
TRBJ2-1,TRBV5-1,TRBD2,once,TGCGCCAGCAGCTTGGAAGGAAGTAGCGGGAGGACCTACAATGAGCAGTTCTTC,CASSLEGSSGRTYNEQFF
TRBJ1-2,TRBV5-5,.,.,TGTGCCAGCAGCCCGGGGACGCCACAGACTTCGACCTTC,CASSPGTPQTSTF
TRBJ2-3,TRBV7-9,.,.,TGTGCCAGCAGCTTAGAGGCGGTTAGCACAGATACGCAGTATTTT,CASSLEAVSTDTQYF
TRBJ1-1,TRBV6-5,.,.,TGTGCCAGCAGTTTGTTAGGGCAGACTGAAGCTTTCTTT,CASSLLGQTEAFF
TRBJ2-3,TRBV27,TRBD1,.,TGTGCCAGCAGTTTGGAAAACAGGGGCCTGGGGGATACGCAGTATTTT,CASSLENRGLGDTQYF
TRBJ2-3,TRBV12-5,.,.,TGTGCTAGTGGTTTGGGCCAGACTACTTCTAGCACAGATACGCAGTATTTT,CASGLGQTTSSTDTQYF
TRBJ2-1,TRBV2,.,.,TGTGCCAGCAGTGAACGTGGGAGCTCCTACAATGAGCAGTTCTTC,CASSERGSSYNEQFF
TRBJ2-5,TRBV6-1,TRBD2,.,TGTGCCAGCAGTGAAGCGTTGAGCGGGGGGGGTAAGACCCAGTACTTC,CASSEALSGGGKTQYF
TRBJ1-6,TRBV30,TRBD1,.,TGTGCCTGGAGTCTGACAGGGAGTAATTCACCCCTCCACTTT,CAWSLTGSNSPLHF
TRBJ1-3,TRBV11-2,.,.,TGTGCCAGCAGCTCCTTAATCTGGGGCTCCGGAAACACCATATATTTT,CASSSLIWGSGNTIYF
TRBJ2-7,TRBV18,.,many,TGTGCCAGCTCACCTTCGGACCCTAGGAGCGAGCAGTACTTC,CASSPSDPRSEQYF